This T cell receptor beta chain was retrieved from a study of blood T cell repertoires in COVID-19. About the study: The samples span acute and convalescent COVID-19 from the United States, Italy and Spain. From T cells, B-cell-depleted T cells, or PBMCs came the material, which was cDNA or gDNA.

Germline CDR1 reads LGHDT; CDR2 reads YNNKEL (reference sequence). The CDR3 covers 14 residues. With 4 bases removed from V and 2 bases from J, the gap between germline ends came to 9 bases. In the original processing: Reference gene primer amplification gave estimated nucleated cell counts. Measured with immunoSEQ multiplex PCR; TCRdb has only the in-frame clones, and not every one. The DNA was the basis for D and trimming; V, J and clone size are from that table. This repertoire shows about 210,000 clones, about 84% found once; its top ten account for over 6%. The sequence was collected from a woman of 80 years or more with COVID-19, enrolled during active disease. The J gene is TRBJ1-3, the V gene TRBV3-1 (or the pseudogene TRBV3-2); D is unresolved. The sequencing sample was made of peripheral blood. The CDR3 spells CASSREGTGNTIYF. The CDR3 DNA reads TGTGCCAGCAGCCGCGAGGGCACTGGAAACACCATATATTTT.